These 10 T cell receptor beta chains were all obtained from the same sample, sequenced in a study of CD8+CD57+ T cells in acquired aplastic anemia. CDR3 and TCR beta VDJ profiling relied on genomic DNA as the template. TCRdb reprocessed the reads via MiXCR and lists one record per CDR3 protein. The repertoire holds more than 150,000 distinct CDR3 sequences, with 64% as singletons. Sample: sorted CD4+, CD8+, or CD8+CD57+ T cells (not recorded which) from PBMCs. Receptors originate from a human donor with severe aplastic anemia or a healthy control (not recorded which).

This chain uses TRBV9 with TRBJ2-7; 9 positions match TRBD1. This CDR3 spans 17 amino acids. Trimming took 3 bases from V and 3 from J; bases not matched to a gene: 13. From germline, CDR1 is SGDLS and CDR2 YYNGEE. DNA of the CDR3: TGTGCCAGCAGCGGATGGACAGGGGCGGGACCCGTCTACGAGCAGTACTTC. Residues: CASSGWTGAGPVYEQYF.

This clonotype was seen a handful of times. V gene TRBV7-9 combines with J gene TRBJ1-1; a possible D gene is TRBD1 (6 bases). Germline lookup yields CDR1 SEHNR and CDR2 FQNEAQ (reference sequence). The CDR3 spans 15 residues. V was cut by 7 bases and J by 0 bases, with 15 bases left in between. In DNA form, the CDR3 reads TGTGCCAGCATTTCCGGGGGGGGCTTGAACACTGAAGCTTTCTTT. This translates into CASISGGGLNTEAFF. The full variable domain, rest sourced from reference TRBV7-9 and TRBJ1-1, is DTGVSQNPRHKITKRGQNVTFRCDPISEHNRLYWYRQTLGQGPEFLTYFQNEAQLEKSRLLSDRFSAERPKGSFSTLEIQRTEQGDSAMYLCASISGGGLNTEAFFGQGTRLTVV.

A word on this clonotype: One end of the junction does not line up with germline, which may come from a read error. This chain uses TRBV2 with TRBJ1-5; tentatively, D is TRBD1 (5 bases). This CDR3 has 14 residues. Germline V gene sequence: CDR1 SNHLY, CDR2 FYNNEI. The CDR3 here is CASRTEIGAQPQRF. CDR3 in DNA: TGTGCCAGCCGGACGGAGATTGGGGCTCAGCCCCAGCGTTTT. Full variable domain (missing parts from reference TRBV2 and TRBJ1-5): EPEVTQTPSHQVTQMGQEVILRCVPISNHLYFYWYRQILGQKVEFLVSFYNNEISEKSEIFDDQFSVERPDGSNFTLKIRSTKLEDSAMYFCASRTEIGAQPQRFGDGTRLSIL.

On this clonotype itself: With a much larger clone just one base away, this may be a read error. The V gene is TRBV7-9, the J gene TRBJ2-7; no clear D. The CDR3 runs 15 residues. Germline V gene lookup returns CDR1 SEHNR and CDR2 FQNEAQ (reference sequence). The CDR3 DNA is TGTGCCAGCAGTTTAGGAGTACGGAATTTCTACGGGCAGTACTTC. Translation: CASSLGVRNFYGQYF. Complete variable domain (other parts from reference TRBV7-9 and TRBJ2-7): DTGVSQNPRHKITKRGQNVTFRCDPISEHNRLYWYRQTLGQGPEFLTYFQNEAQLEKSRLLSDRFSAERPKGSFSTLEIQRTEQGDSAMYLCASSLGVRNFYGQYFGPGTRLTVT.

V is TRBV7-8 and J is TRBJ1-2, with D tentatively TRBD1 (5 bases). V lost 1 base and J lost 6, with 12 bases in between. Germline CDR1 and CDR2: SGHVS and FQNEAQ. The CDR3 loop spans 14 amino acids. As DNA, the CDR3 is TGTGCCAGCAGCTTAGTAGCGGGGCATCATGGCTACACCTTC. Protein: CASSLVAGHHGYTF. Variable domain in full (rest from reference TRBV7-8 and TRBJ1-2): GAGVSQSPRYKVAKRGQDVALRCDPISGHVSLFWYQQALGQGPEFLTYFQNEAQLDKSGLPSDRFFAERPEGSVSTLKIQRTQQEDSAVYLCASSLVAGHHGYTFGSGTRLTVV.

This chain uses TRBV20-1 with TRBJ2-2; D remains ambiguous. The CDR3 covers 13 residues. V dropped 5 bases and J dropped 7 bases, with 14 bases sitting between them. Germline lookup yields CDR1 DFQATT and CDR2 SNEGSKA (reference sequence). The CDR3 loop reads CSAGKRRNGELFF. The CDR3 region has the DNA TGCAGTGCTGGAAAGAGGCGGAACGGGGAGCTGTTTTTT.

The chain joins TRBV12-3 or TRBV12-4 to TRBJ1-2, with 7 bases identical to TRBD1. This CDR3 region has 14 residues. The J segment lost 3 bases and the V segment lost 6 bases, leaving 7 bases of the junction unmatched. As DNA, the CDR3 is TGTGCCAGCAGAGCCCAGGGACAGTACTATGGCTACACCTTC. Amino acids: CASRAQGQYYGYTF.

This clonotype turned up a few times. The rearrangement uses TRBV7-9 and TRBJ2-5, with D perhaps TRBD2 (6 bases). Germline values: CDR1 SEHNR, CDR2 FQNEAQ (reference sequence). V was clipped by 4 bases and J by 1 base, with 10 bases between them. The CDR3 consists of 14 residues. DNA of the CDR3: TGTGCCAGCAGCTCCGCGGGAAGCCAAGAGACCCAGTACTTC. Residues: CASSSAGSQETQYF.

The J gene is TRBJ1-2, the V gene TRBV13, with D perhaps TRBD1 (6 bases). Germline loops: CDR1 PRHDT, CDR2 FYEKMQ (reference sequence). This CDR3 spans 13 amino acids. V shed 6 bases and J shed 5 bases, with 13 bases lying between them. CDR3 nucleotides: TGTGCCAGCAGGCCGGGGGGCGCTTATGGCTACACCTTC. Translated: CASRPGGAYGYTF. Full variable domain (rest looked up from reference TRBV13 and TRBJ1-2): AAGVIQSPRHLIKEKRETATLKCYPIPRHDTVYWYQQGPGQDPQFLISFYEKMQSDKGSIPDRFSAQQFSDYHSELNMSSLELGDSALYFCASRPGGAYGYTFGSGTRLTVV.

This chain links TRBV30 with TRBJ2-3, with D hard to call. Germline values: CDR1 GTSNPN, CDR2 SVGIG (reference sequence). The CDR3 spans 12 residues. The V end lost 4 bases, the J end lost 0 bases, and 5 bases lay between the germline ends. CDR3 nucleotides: TGTGCCTGGACTTTAAGCACAGATACGCAGTATTTT. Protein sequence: CAWTLSTDTQYF.